Listed here are 14 T cell receptor beta chains from one sample, sequenced in a study of blood T cell repertoires in COVID-19. Profiling relied on immunoSEQ multiplex PCR, and the TCRdb table lists in-frame clones only, not all of them. Here the sample spans under 250,000 clones, approximately 91% being singletons. Sequencing was done on a sample of peripheral blood. These receptors were collected from a man aged 55 to 69 who had recovered from COVID-19.

V is TRBV9 and J is TRBJ2-7; weak D call: TRBD2 (7 bases). Germline V gene lookup returns CDR1 SGDLS and CDR2 YYNGEE. V gave up 4 bases and J gave up 5 bases, with 16 bases separating them. The CDR3 contains 14 residues. The CDR3 DNA is TGTGCCAGCAGCCCCGCCGGGGGGCGAGACGAGCAGTACTTC. Protein: CASSPAGGRDEQYF. The complete variable domain, with remaining parts taken from reference TRBV9 and TRBJ2-7, reads DSGVTQTPKHLITATGQRVTLRCSPRSGDLSVYWYQQSLDQGLQFLIQYYNGEERAKGNILERFSAQQFPDLHSELNLSSLELGDSALYFCASSPAGGRDEQYFGPGTRLTVT.

V usage is TRBV7-2 and J usage is TRBJ2-5, with 9 bases fitting TRBD1. The CDR3 totals 13 residues. After removal of 3 bases from V and 7 bases from J, the junction contained 3 bases not matched to a gene. Germline lookup yields CDR1 SGHTA and CDR2 FQGNSA. CDR3 DNA: TGTGCCAGCAGCTTCGAGACAGGGGGGACCCAGTACTTC. Its translation is CASSFETGGTQYF.

This chain links TRBV2 with TRBJ2-1, with 9 bases aligning to TRBD1. In germline, CDR1 is SNHLY, CDR2 FYNNEI. The CDR3 is 15 residues long. V was pared by 6 bases and J by 5 bases, with 8 bases of the junction left unmatched. This CDR3 is CASRAGTGIHNEQFF. CDR3 coding DNA: TGTGCCAGCAGAGCGGGGACAGGGATCCACAATGAGCAGTTCTTC.

This clone appeared a single time. V and J are TRBV11-2 and TRBJ2-5, with 8 nucleotides matching TRBD1. The germline V gene has CDR1 SGHAT and CDR2 FQNNGV. This CDR3 comprises 16 residues. The V and J ends lost 1 base and 2 bases, in that order; junction bases with no gene match: 6. This CDR3 reads CASSLADRGTQETQYF. Written as DNA, the CDR3 is TGTGCCAGCAGCTTAGCCGACAGGGGCACTCAAGAGACCCAGTACTTC.

This chain uses TRBV20-1 with TRBJ2-5; D ambiguous. This CDR3 is built from 13 residues. Deletions cut 3 bases from V and 1 base from J, with 9 bases between. The germline gives CDR1 DFQATT, CDR2 SNEGSKA (reference sequence). CDR3 nucleotides: TGCAGTGCTAGTCCAGGCTTCCAAGAGACCCAGTACTTC. Translation: CSASPGFQETQYF.

This chain uses TRBV7-6 with TRBJ1-2, with D tentatively TRBD1 (6 bases). The CDR3 has 16 amino acids. The V end lost 4 bases, the J end lost 0 bases, and 15 bases lay between the germline ends. Germline V gene data show CDR1 as SGHVS and CDR2 as FNYEAQ. CDR3: CASSSPGGPPNYGYTF. In nucleotides, the CDR3 is TGTGCCAGCAGCTCCCCGGGGGGGCCACCTAACTATGGCTACACCTTC.

V gene TRBV11-2 combines with J gene TRBJ2-3; 8 nucleotides match TRBD2. Unmatched junction bases numbered 5, after V lost 0 bases and J lost 3 bases. Germline CDR1 is SGHAT and CDR2 is FQNNGV. This CDR3 contains 16 residues. The CDR3 reads CASSLDPGGRTDTQYF. The CDR3 region has the DNA TGTGCCAGCAGCTTAGATCCGGGGGGGCGGACAGATACGCAGTATTTT.

This clone was seen a handful of times. V usage is TRBV3-1 (or the pseudogene TRBV3-2) and J usage is TRBJ1-1; 7 positions match TRBD1. V was clipped by 4 bases and J by 4 bases; unmatched bases: 9. CDR3 length: 15 residues. In germline, CDR1 is LGHDT, CDR2 YNNKEL (reference sequence). Here the CDR3 reads CASSRRSTGSTEAFF. The CDR3 DNA sequence: TGTGCCAGCAGCCGCAGATCGACAGGGAGCACTGAAGCTTTCTTT.

The chain has TRBV2 and TRBJ1-3, with a weak D call TRBD1 (6 bases). The CDR3 loop spans 15 amino acids. Trimming took 0 bases from V and 4 from J, leaving 10 bases between them. Per the germline V gene, CDR1 is SNHLY and CDR2 is FYNNEI. The CDR3 DNA follows: TGTGCCAGCAGTGAAGCGCGGGGGCCGGGAAACACCATATATTTT. Translating it yields CASSEARGPGNTIYF.

The rearrangement uses TRBV4-3 and TRBJ2-2; TRBD2 matches 10 bases. V shed 0 bases, J shed 4 bases, and the junction held 8 bases outside the gene matches. The CDR3 runs 18 residues. The germline V gene encodes CDR1 LGHNA and CDR2 YSLEER. The CDR3 DNA is TGCGCCAGCAGCCAAGATAGCCTAGCGGGAGTAAGCACCGGGGAGCTGTTTTTT. This codes for CASSQDSLAGVSTGELFF.

V is TRBV19 and J is TRBJ2-2; D is unclear. This CDR3 spans 14 amino acids. V shed 3 bases and J shed 2 bases, with 7 bases lying between them. The V gene's germline CDR1 is LNHDA and CDR2 SQIVND (reference sequence). CDR3: CASSIQHNTGELFF. In DNA form, the CDR3 reads TGTGCCAGTAGTATCCAACACAACACCGGGGAGCTGTTTTTT.

The rearrangement links TRBV11-1 to TRBJ2-3, with D perhaps matching TRBD2 (7 bases). This CDR3 spans 16 amino acids. The germline V gene has CDR1 SGHAT and CDR2 FQDESV (reference sequence). The V end lost 2 bases, the J end lost 2 bases, and 14 bases lay between the germline ends. The CDR3 DNA reads TGTGCCAGCAGCTTACTATCCGGGGGGCTCACAGATACGCAGTATTTT. Translating gives CASSLLSGGLTDTQYF.

For the CDR3, the DNA is TGTGCCAGCTCGCTAGGGACAGGGGGAGACAATCAGCCCCAGCATTTT. Translated, it gives CASSLGTGGDNQPQHF. J is TRBJ1-5 and V is TRBV18; 11 bases agree with TRBD1. V was clipped by 6 bases and J by 3 bases; unmatched bases: 7. Germline loops: CDR1 KGHSH, CDR2 LQKENI. The CDR3 runs to 16 residues. Full variable domain (outside the CDR3, taken from reference TRBV18 and TRBJ1-5): NAGVMQNPRHLVRRRGQEARLRCSPMKGHSHVYWYRQLPEEGLKFMVYLQKENIIDESGMPKERFSAEFPKEGPSILRIQQVVRGDSAAYFCASSLGTGGDNQPQHFGDGTRLSIL.

V and J are TRBV6-6 and TRBJ1-5; a weak D match, TRBD1 (6 bases). Trimming removed 7 bases at V and 4 bases at J, with 17 bases between. The germline V gene has CDR1 MNHNY and CDR2 SVGAGI (reference sequence). This CDR3 is 15 amino acids long. The CDR3 DNA is TGTGCCAGCAACGGAGGGGGGGCTCTAAATCAGCCCCAGCATTTT. Its protein is CASNGGGALNQPQHF.